This T cell receptor (beta chain) was profiled in a study of shared clonotypes between healthy human individuals. Of note for this clone: Antigen specificity is unknown.

From germline, CDR1 is MNHEY and CDR2 SMNVEV (reference sequence). The CDR3 is 16 amino acids. Trimming took 5 bases from V and 8 from J; bases not matched to a gene: 13. An assay was performed, and its level was deep. TCRdb's copy holds only in-frame clones and misses some; the assay was immunoSEQ multiplex PCR. The sample records 2 million to 2.5 million clones, approximately 90% being singletons. General study points: Between a few donors, naive CD4 clonotypes were shared at a level of about 5%. On the whole, naive subsets had larger estimated richness than memory subsets had.

The sequenced sample was naive CD4+ T cells from PBMCs. Noted subset: CD45RA+ positively selected. The sequence derives from a young man in good health. Some clones in this sample may be carry-over from other donors' samples. V is TRBV27 and J is TRBJ2-1; 9 positions agree with TRBD1. CDR3 bases: TGTGCCAGCAGTCAAAGGCCGGGACAGGGTATCTATGAGCAGTTCTTC. Protein: CASSQRPGQGIYEQFF.